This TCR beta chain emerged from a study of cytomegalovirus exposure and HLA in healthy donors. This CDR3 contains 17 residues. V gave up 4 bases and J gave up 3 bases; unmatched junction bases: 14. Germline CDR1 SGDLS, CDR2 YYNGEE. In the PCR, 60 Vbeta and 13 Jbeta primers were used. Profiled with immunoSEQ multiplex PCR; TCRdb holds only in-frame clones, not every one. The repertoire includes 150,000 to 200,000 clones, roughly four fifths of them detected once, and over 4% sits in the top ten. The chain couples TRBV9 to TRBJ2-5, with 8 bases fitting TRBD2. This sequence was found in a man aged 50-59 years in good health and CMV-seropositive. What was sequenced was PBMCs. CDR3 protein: CASSPQSPGGVKETQYF. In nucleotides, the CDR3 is TGTGCCAGCAGCCCCCAAAGCCCCGGGGGGGTCAAAGAGACCCAGTACTTC.